This T cell receptor beta chain was recovered during a study of OX40 agonist ivuxolimab in advanced cancers. At the level of the study: Patients received intravenous ivuxolimab every 2 weeks at 0.01 to 10 mg/kg.

Method: immunoSEQ multiplex PCR; TCRdb's copy keeps in-frame clones and lacks some. The sample consists of roughly 92,000 clones, nearly 90% of them appearing once. The V end was cut by 5 bases, the J end by 2 bases, with 11 bases between. This CDR3 has 14 amino acids. CDR1 is SGHTA and CDR2 is FQGNSA in the germline V gene. In regard to this clone: Its antigen is undetermined.

Notes on the study in general: The work left the antigen specificity of expanded peripheral T cells undetermined. Nonresponders, in some cases, also had low normalized T-cell clonal expansion.

The source was CD4+ or CD8+ T cells sorted from blood, collected in a trial of the OX40 agonist ivuxolimab. The J gene is TRBJ2-3, the V gene TRBV7-2; D is unclear. The clonotype was recovered from an adult with an advanced solid tumor such as melanoma, head and neck, liver or kidney cancer. CDR3 in DNA: TGTGCCAGCAGCCGCCCCGGCTTCACAGATACGCAGTATTTT. Translation: CASSRPGFTDTQYF.